What follows describes a single T cell receptor (beta chain). Selected positively for CCR7 and CD45RO-negative, naive CD8 cells excluded terminally differentiated effector memory CD45RA+ cells. In the study's own analysis: ImmunoSEQ output held junction-only sequences without quality scores, so filtering differed. The repertoire was sequenced with immunoSEQ multiplex PCR; TCRdb's copy has only in-frame clones and lacks some. V, J and clone size were drawn from that table, and D and trimming were deduced from the DNA. The sample carries roughly 590,000 clones, around 95% recorded once. Germline CDR1 is SGHRS and CDR2 is YFSETQ. This CDR3 spans 18 amino acids. Unmatched junction bases numbered 17, after V lost 9 bases and J lost 1 base. This sample is part of a study of shared clonotypes between healthy human individuals.

The chain couples TRBV5-1 to TRBJ2-1, with 9 positions matching TRBD2. The sequence was obtained from a woman aged 25 to 39 in good health. Material for sequencing was naive CD8+ T cells sorted from blood. This CDR3 is CANPERREGLCSYNEQFF. For the CDR3, the DNA is TGCGCCAATCCAGAAAGGCGGGAGGGCCTTTGTTCCTACAATGAGCAGTTCTTC.